This T cell receptor (beta chain) was captured in a study of a mutant IDH1 vaccine in newly diagnosed glioma. This CDR3 comprises 15 residues. Germline assignment: CDR1 SGHRS and CDR2 YFSETQ. The junction had 7 bases not matched to a gene; V was cut back by 4 bases and J by 3 bases. About this clone: What it recognizes is unknown.

The table came from immunoSEQ multiplex PCR; TCRdb's copy has only in-frame clones and leaves some out. The table lists tens of thousands of clones, roughly four fifths of them singletons. As to time point: week 47, end of study. What each vaccine dose contained was 300 ug of mutant IDH1 20-mer peptide, accompanied by topical imiquimod. The sample in question was PBMCs, obtained from a glioma patient whose treatment included an IDH1 peptide vaccine. The chain has TRBV5-1 and TRBJ1-1; 9 bases line up with TRBD1. The receptor was isolated from a man younger than 45 with glioma. The CDR3 DNA is TGCGCCAGCAGCATCAAGACAGGGGGGCACACTGAAGCTTTCTTT. Protein: CASSIKTGGHTEAFF.